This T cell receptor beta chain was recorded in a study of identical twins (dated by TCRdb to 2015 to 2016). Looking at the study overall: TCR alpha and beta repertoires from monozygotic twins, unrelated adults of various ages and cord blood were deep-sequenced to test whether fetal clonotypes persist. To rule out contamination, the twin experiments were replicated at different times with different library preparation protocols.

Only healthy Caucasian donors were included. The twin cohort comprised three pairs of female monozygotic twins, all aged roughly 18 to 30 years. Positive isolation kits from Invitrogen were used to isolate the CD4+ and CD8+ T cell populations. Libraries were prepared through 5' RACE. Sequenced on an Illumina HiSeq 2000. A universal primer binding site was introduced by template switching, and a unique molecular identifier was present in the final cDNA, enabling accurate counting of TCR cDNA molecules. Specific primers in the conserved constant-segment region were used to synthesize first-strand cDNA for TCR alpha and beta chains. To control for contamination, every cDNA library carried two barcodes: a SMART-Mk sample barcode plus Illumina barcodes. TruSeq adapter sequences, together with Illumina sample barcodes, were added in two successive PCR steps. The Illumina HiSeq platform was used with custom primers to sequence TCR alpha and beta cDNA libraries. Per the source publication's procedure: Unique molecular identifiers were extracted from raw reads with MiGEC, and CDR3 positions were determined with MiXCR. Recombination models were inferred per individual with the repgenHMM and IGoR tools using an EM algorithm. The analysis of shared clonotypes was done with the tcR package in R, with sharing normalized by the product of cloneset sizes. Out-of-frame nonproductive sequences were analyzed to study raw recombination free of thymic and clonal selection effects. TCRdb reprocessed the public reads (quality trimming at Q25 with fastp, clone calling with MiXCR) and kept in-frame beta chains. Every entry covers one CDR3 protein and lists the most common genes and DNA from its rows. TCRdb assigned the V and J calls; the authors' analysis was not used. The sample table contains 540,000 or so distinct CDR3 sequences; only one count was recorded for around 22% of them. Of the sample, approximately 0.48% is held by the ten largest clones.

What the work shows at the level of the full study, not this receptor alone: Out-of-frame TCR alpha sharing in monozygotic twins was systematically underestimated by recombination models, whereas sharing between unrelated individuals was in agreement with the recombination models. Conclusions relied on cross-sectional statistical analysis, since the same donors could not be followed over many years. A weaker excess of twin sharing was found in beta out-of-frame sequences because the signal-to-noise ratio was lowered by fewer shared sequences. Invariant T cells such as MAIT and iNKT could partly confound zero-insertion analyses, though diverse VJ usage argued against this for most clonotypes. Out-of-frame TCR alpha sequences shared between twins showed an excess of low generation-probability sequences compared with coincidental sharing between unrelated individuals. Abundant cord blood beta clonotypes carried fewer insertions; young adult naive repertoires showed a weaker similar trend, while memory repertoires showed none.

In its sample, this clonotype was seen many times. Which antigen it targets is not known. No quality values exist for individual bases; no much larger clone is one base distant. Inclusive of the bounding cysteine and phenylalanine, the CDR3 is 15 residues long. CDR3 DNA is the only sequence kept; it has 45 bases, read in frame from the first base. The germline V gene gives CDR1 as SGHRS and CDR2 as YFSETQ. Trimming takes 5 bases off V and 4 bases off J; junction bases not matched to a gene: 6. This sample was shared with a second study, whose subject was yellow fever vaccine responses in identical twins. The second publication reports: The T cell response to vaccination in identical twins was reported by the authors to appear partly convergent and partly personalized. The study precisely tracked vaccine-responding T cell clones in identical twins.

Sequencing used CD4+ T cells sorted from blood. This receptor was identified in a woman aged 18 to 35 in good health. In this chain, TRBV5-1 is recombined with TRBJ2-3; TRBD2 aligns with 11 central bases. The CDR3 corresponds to CASRPSGRSSDTQYF. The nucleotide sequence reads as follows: TGCGCCAGCAGACCTAGCGGGAGGAGTTCAGATACGCAGTATTTT.